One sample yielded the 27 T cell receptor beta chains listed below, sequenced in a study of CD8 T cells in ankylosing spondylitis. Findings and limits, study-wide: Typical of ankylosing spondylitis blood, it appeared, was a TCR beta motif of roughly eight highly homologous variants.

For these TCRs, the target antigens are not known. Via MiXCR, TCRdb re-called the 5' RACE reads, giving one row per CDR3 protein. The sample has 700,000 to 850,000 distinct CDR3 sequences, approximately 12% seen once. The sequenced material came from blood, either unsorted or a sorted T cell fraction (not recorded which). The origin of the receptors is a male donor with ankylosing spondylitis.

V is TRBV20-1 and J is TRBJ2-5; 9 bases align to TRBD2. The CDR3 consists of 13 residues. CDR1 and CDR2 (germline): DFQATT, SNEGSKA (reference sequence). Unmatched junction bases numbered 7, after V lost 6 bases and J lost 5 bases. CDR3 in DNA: TGCAGTGCCATTAGCGGGGGATTCGAGACCCAGTACTTC. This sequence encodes CSAISGGFETQYF.

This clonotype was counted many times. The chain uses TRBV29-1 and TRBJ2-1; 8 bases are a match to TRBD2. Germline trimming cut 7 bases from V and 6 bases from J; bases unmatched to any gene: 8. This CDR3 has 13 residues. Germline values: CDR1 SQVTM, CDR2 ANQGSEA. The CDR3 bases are TGCAGCGCCCCGGCTAGCGGGCTCAATGAGCAGTTCTTC. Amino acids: CSAPASGLNEQFF.

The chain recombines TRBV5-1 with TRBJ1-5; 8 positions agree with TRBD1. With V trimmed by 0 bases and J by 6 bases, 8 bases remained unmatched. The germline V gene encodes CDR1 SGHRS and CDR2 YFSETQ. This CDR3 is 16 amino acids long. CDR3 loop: CASSLGDRGRGQPQHF. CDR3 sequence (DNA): TGCGCCAGCAGCTTGGGTGACAGGGGCCGTGGTCAGCCCCAGCATTTT.

The CDR3 DNA follows: TGTGCCAGCAGTTACGGGGACGTCAGGGAGCTGTTTTTT. It is translated as CASSYGDVRELFF. The chain recombines TRBV6-2 or TRBV6-3 with TRBJ2-2, with D perhaps TRBD1 or TRBD2 (5 bases each). The CDR3 runs 13 residues. V was trimmed by 2 bases and J by 9 bases, leaving 10 bases between them. Germline lookup yields CDR1 MNHEY and CDR2 SVGEGT.

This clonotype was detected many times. The CDR3 sequence is CASSSVTGGTEAFF. The CDR3 nucleotides read TGTGCCAGCAGCTCCGTTACAGGGGGCACTGAAGCTTTCTTT. This chain joins TRBV7-9 and TRBJ1-1; 8 nucleotides agree with TRBD1. V shed 4 bases, J shed 4 bases, and the junction held 5 bases outside the gene matches. The CDR3 sequence is 14 residues long. Germline V lookup: CDR1 SEHNR, CDR2 FQNEAQ (reference sequence). Full variable domain (remainder filled in from reference TRBV7-9 and TRBJ1-1): DTGVSQNPRHKITKRGQNVTFRCDPISEHNRLYWYRQTLGQGPEFLTYFQNEAQLEKSRLLSDRFSAERPKGSFSTLEIQRTEQGDSAMYLCASSSVTGGTEAFFGQGTRLTVV.

DNA for the CDR3: TGTGCCAGCAGGACTAGCGGGAGGAAGTACAATGAGCAGTTCTTC. Its protein is CASRTSGRKYNEQFF. The chain links TRBV28 to TRBJ2-1, with TRBD2 matching over 13 bases. V lost 6 bases and J lost 4; bases outside the gene matches: 3. This CDR3 region has 15 residues. CDR1 is MDHEN and CDR2 is SYDVKM in the germline V gene.

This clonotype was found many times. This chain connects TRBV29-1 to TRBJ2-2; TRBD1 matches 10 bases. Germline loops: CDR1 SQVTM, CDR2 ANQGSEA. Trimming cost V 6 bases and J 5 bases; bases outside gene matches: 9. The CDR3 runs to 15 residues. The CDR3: CSVGAGQGMTGELFF. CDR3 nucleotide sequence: TGCAGCGTGGGGGCGGGACAGGGGATGACCGGGGAGCTGTTTTTT.

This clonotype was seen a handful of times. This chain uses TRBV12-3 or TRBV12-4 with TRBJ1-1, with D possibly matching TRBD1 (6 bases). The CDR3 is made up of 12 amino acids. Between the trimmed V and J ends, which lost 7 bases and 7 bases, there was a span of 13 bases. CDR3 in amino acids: CASTSYRDEAFF. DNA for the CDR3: TGTGCCAGCACCAGCTACAGGGATGAAGCTTTCTTT.

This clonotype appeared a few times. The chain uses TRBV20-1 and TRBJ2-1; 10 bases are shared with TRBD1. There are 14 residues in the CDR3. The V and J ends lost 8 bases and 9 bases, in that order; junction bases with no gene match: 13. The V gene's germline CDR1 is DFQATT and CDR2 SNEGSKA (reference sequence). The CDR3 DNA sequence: TGCAGTAAACAGGGTCGGACAGGGGGGGGTGAGCAGTTCTTC. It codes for CSKQGRTGGGEQFF.

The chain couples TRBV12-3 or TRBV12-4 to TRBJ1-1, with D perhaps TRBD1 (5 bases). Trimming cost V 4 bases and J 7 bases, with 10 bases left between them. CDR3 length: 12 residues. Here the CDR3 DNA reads TGTGCCAGCAGTTGGGGCAGCCATGAAGCTTTCTTT. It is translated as CASSWGSHEAFF.

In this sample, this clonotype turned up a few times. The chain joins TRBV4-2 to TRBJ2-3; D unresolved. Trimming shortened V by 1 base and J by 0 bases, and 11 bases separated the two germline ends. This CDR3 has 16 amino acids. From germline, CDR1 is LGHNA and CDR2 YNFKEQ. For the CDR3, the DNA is TGTGCCAGCAGCCAAGGAACCAGATCTAGCACAGATACGCAGTATTTT. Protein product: CASSQGTRSSTDTQYF.

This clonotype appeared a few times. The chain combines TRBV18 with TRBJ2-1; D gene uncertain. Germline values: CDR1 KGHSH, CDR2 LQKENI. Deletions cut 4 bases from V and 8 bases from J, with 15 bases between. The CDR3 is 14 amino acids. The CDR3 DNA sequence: TGTGCCAGCTCACGTAACAGCCGTACCCATGAGCAGTTCTTC. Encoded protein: CASSRNSRTHEQFF.

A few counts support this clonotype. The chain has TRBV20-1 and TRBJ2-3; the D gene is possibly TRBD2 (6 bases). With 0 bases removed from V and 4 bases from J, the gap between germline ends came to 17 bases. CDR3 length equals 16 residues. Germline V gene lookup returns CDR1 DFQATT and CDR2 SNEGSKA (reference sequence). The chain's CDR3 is CSARDRPRGRPDTQYF. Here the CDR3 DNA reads TGCAGTGCTAGAGATCGCCCCCGTGGGAGGCCAGATACGCAGTATTTT.

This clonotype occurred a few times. The CDR3 region is CSATDRRKGSPLHF. The CDR3, as DNA: TGCAGTGCGACGGACAGGCGGAAGGGTTCACCCCTCCACTTT. The chain is built from TRBV20-1 and TRBJ1-6; TRBD1 agrees at 7 bases. Germline lookup yields CDR1 DFQATT and CDR2 SNEGSKA (reference sequence). The CDR3 is 14 residues long. Trimming removed 6 bases from V and 9 bases from J; junction bases left unmatched: 11.

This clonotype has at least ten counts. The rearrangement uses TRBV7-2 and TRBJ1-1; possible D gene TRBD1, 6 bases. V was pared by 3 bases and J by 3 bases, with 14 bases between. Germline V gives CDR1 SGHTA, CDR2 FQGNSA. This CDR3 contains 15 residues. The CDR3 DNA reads TGTGCCAGCAGCTTGAGGGGGACTGGAGACACTGAAGCTTTCTTT. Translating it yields CASSLRGTGDTEAFF.

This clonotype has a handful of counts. CDR3 sequence (DNA): TGTGCCAGCAGCAGGGACAGGTGGGATACGCAGTATTTT. This sequence encodes CASSRDRWDTQYF. The gene calls are TRBV6-2 or TRBV6-3 and TRBJ2-3; 8 bases map to TRBD1. V lost 6 bases and J lost 6; bases outside the gene matches: 5. The CDR3 is 13 residues long. The germline CDR1 and CDR2 sequences are MNHEY and SVGEGT.

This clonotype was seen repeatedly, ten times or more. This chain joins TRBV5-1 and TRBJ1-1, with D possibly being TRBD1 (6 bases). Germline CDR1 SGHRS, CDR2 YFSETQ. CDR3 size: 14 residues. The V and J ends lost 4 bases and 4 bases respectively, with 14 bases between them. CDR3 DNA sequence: TGCGCCAGCAGCACTAACAGGGCAAGCACTGAAGCTTTCTTT. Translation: CASSTNRASTEAFF.

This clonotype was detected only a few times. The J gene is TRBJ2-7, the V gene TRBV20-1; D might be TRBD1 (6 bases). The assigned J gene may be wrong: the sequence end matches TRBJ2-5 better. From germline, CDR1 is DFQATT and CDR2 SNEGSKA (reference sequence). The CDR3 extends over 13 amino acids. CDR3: CSARSTGLGTQYF. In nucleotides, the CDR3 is TGCAGTGCTAGATCGACAGGCTTAGGGACCCAGTACTTC.

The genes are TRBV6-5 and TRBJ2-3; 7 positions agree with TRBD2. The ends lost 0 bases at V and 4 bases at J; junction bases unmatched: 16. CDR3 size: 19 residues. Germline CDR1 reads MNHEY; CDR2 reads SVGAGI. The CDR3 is CASSYSGDGGRPGADTQYF. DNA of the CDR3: TGTGCCAGCAGTTACTCAGGGGACGGCGGGAGACCCGGCGCAGATACGCAGTATTTT.

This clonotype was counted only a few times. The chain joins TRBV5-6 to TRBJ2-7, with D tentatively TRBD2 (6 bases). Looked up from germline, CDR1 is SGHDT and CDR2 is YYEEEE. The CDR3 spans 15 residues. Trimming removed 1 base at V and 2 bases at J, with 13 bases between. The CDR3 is CASSLLGGLTYEQYF. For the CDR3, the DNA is TGTGCCAGCAGCTTGTTGGGAGGACTCACCTACGAGCAGTACTTC.

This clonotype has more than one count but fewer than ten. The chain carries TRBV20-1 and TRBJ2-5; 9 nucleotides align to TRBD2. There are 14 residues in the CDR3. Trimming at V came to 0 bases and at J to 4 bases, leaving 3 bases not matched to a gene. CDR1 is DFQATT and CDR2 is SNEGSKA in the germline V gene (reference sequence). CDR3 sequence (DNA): TGCAGTGCTAGAGATGTACTAGCGGGAGAGACCCAGTACTTC. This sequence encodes CSARDVLAGETQYF.

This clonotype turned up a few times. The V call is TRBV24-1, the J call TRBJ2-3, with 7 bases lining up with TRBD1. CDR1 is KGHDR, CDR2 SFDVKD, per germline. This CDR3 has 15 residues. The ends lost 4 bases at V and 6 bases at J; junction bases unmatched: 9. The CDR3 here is CATSETTGESDTQYF. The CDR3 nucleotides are TGTGCCACCAGTGAAACTACAGGGGAGTCTGATACGCAGTATTTT.

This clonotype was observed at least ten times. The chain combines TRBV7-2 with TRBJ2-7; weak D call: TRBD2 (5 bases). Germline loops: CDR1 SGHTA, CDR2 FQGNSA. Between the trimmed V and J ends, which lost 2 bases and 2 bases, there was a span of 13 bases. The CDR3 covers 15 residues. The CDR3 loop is CASSLRSRGTYEQYF. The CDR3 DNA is TGTGCCAGCAGCTTACGGTCCCGAGGGACCTACGAGCAGTACTTC.

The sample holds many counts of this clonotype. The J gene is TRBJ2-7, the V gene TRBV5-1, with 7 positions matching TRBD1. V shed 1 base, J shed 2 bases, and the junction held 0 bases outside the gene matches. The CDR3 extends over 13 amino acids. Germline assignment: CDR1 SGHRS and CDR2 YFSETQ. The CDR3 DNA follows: TGCGCCAGCAGCTTGACAGGGGCCTACGAGCAGTACTTC. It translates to CASSLTGAYEQYF.

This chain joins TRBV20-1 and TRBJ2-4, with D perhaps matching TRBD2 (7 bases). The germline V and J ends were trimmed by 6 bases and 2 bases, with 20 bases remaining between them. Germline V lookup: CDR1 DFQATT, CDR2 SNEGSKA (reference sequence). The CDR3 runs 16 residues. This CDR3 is CSALSGGGGSKNIQYF. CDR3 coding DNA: TGCAGTGCCCTCTCGGGGGGAGGGGGGTCCAAAAACATTCAGTACTTC.

The DNA for the CDR3 is TGTGCCAGCACGGTACGAAGGGGAAACATTCAGTACTTC. Its protein product is CASTVRRGNIQYF. This chain joins TRBV12-3 or TRBV12-4 and TRBJ2-4; D is perhaps TRBD1 (5 bases). Trimming pared 7 bases from V and 6 bases from J, leaving 13 bases between. The length of the CDR3 is 13 residues.

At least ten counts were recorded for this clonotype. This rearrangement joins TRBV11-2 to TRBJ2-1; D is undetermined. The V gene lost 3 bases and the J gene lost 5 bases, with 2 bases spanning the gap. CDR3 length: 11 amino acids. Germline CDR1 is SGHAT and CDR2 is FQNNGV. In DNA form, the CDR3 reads TGTGCCAGCAGCTTGCACAATGAGCAGTTCTTC. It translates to CASSLHNEQFF.